This T cell receptor (beta chain) derives from a study of CD8 T cells in ankylosing spondylitis. General study results and limits: Blood from ankylosing spondylitis patients appeared to carry a characteristic roughly 8-variant TCR beta motif.

The CDR3 contains 11 residues. Germline V gives CDR1 DFQATT, CDR2 SNEGSKA (reference sequence). About this clonotype: The antigen remains undetermined. The junction departs from the called germline gene at one end, perhaps through a read error.

TCRdb re-called the 5' RACE reads through MiXCR, storing one row per CDR3 protein. The profile shows 700,000 to 1,000,000 distinct CDR3 sequences, 12% of them singletons. The receptor was derived from a male donor with ankylosing spondylitis. Material: blood, either unsorted or a sorted T cell fraction (not recorded which). The gene calls are TRBV20-1 and TRBJ2-4; no clear D gene. CDR3 bases: TGCAGTGCTAGCCTTAAAAATATTCAGTACTTC. Protein: CSASLKNIQYF.